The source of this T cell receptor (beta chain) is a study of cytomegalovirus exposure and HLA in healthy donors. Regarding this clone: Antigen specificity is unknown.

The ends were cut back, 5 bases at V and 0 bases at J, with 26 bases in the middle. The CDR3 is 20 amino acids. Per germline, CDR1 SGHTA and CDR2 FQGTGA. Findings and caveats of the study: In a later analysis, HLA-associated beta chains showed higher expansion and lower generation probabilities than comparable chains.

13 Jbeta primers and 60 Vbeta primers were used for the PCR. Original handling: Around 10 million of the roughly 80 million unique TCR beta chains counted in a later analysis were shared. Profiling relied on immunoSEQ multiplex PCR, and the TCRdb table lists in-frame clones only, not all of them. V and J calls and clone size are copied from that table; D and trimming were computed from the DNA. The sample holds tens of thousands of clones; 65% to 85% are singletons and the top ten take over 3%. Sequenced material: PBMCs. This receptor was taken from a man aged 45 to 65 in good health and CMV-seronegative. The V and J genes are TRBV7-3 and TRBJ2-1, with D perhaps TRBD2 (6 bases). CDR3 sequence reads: CASSPIAGTHHTLSYNEQFF. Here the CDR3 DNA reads TGTGCCAGCAGCCCAATTGCCGGGACTCACCATACGCTCTCCTACAATGAGCAGTTCTTC.